A single sample is the source of the 2 T cell receptor beta chains below, sequenced in a study of beta chain features in type 1 diabetes. Study outcomes and limitations: Shorter TCRB CDR3s, moderately but significantly so, were found in Type 1 diabetes patients in all four CD4+ subsets.

TCRB transcripts that were expressed got sequenced, as all of the isolated RNA had been reverse transcribed. Sequencing was performed with immunoSEQ multiplex PCR; in TCRdb, only in-frame clones are kept and a portion is missing. Of roughly 280,000 clones listed, around 24% are singletons. Their antigen targets remain unknown. Sequenced: naive CD4+ T cells from blood. All receptors derive from a young woman with type 1 diabetes.

The genes are TRBV30 and TRBJ2-3; no firm D call. Germline V gene data show CDR1 as GTSNPN and CDR2 as SVGIG (reference sequence). The CDR3 totals 14 residues. With 0 bases removed from V and 2 bases from J, the gap between germline ends came to 9 bases. The CDR3 DNA reads as TGTGCCTGGAGTGTATTTGGAGCCACAGATACGCAGTATTTT. Its protein product is CAWSVFGATDTQYF.

In its sample, this clone was seen a few times. The gene calls are TRBV29-1 and TRBJ2-6; 8 bases align to TRBD1. The CDR3 is 16 residues long. J lost 0 bases, V lost 5 bases, and 6 bases had no gene match. The V gene's germline CDR1 is SQVTM and CDR2 ANQGSEA. CDR3 sequence reads: CSVPDRASSGANVLTF. CDR3 sequence (DNA): TGCAGCGTTCCGGACAGGGCCAGCTCTGGGGCCAACGTCCTGACTTTC.